The entry that follows covers one TCR beta chain sequence. As yet, its antigen is unknown. The Oncomine TCR Beta short-read assay was what sequenced the DNA obtained from cultured CD4+ T cells. It was from cultured CD4+ T cells that genomic DNA was extracted. Each CDR3 protein is one row after TCRdb ran MiXCR on the PCR reads. The sample consists of about 17,000 distinct CDR3 sequences, roughly 51% of them appearing once. Germline V gives CDR1 SGHTA, CDR2 FQGNSA. The CDR3 extends over 14 amino acids. With V trimmed by 4 bases and J by 8 bases, 4 bases remained unmatched. Documented treatment: approximately nine-day PBMC culture with coronavirus spike peptide pools or control peptides (ViraFEST assay). These data are taken from a study of vaccination and CD4 T cells after COVID-19. Study as a whole: Every culture used as a control got a CEFX pool, an HIV-1 Nef pool, or no peptide.

Sequenced: CD4+ T cells from blood, cultured in vitro. The V call is TRBV7-2, the J call TRBJ2-3; 12 nucleotides agree with TRBD2. The TCR sequence derives from a human donor who had recovered from COVID-19. CDR3 residues: CASSSGLAGLTQYF. The CDR3 DNA sequence: TGTGCCAGCAGCTCTGGACTAGCGGGGCTTACGCAGTATTTT.